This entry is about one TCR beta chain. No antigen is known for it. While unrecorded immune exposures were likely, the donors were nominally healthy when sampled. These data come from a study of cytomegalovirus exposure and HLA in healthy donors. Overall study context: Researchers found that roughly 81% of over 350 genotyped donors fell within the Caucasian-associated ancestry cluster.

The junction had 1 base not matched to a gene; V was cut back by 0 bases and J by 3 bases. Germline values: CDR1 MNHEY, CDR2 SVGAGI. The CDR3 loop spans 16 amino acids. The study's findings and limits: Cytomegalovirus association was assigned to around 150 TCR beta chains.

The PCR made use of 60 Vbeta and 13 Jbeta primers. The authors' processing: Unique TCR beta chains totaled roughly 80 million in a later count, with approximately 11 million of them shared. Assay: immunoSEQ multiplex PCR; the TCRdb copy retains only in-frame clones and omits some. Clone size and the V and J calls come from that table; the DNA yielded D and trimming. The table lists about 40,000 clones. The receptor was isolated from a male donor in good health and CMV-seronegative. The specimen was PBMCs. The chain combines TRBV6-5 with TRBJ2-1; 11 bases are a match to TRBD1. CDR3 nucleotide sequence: TGTGCCAGCAGTTACTCCGGGACAGGGGGCTACAATGAGCAGTTCTTC. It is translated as CASSYSGTGGYNEQFF.